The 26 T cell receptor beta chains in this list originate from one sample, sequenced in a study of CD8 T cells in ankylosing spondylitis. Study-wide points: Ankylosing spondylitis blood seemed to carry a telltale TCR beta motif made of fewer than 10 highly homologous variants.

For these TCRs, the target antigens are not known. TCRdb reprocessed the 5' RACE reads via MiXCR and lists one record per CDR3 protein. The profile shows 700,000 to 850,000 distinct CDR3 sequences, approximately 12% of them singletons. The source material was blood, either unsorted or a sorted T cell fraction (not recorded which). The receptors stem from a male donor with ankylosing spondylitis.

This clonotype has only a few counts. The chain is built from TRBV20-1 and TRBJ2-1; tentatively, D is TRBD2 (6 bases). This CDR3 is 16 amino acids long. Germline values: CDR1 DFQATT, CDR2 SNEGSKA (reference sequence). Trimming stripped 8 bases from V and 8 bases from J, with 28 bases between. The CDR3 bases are TGCAGTACTCACTCCCCCGGGGGACTCCTTGGGGATGAGCAGTTCTTC. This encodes CSTHSPGGLLGDEQFF.

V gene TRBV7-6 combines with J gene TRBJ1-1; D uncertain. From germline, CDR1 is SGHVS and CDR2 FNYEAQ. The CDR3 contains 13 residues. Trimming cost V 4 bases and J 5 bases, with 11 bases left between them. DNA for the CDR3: TGTGCCAGCAGCTCATTCAGAGGGACTGAAGCTTTCTTT. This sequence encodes CASSSFRGTEAFF.

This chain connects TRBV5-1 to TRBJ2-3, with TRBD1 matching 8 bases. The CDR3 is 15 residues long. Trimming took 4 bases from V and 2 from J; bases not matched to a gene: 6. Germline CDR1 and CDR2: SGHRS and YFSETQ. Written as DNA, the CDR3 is TGCGCCAGCAGCGGGACAGGTTCGGTCACAGATACGCAGTATTTT. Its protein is CASSGTGSVTDTQYF.

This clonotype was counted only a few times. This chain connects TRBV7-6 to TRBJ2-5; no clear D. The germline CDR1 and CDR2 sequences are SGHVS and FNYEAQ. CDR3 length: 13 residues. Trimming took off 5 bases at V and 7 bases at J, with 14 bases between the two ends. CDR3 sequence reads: CASSVSGQRTQYF. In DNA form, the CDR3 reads TGTGCCAGCAGCGTCTCGGGTCAGCGGACCCAGTACTTC. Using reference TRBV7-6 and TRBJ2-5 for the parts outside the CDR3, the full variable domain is GAGVSQSPRYKVTKRGQDVALRCDPISGHVSLYWYRQALGQGPEFLTYFNYEAQQDKSGLPNDRFSAERPEGSISTLTIQRTEQRDSAMYRCASSVSGQRTQYFGPGTRLLVL.

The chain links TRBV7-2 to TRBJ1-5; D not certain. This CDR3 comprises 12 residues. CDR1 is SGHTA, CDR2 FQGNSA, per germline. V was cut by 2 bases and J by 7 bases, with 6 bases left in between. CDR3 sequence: CASSLIPQPQHF. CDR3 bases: TGTGCCAGCAGCTTAATCCCCCAGCCCCAGCATTTT.

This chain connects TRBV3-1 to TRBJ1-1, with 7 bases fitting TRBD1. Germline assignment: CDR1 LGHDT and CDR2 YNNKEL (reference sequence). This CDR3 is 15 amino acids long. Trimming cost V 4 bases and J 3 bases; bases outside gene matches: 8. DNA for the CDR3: TGTGCCAGCAGCCTCAGGGGGGGGTTTGACACTGAAGCTTTCTTT. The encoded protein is CASSLRGGFDTEAFF. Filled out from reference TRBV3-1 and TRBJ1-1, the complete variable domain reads DTAVSQTPKYLVTQMGNDKSIKCEQNLGHDTMYWYKQDSKKFLKIMFSYNNKELIINETVPNRFSPKSPDKAHLNLHINSLELGDSAVYFCASSLRGGFDTEAFFGQGTRLTVV.

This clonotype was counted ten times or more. Here the CDR3 reads CSVEYAYGYTF. The CDR3, as DNA: TGCAGCGTTGAATACGCATATGGCTACACCTTC. This chain links TRBV29-1 with TRBJ1-2, with D unresolved. The CDR3 is 11 amino acids. CDR1 is SQVTM, CDR2 ANQGSEA, per germline. V lost 2 bases to trimming and J lost 5 bases, with 6 bases between them.

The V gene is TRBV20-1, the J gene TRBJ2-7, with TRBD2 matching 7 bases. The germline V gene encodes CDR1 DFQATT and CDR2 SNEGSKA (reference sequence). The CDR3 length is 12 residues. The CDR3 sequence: CSQGGSPYEQYF. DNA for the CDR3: TGCAGCCAGGGCGGGAGTCCCTACGAGCAGTACTTC.

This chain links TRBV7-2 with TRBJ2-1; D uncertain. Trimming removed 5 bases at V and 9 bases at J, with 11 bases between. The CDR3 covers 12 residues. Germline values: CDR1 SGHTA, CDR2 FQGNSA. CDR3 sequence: CASSAPFGEQFF. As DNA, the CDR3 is TGTGCCAGCAGCGCCCCGTTTGGTGAGCAGTTCTTC.

Written as DNA, the CDR3 is TGTGCCAGCAGCGGGACAAGAGAGACCCAGTACTTC. This translates into CASSGTRETQYF. This chain joins TRBV2 and TRBJ2-5; perhaps TRBD1 as D (6 bases). The CDR3 loop spans 12 amino acids. V shed 6 bases and J shed 4 bases, with 9 bases lying between them. Germline CDR1 reads SNHLY; CDR2 reads FYNNEI. The variable domain in full, completed from reference TRBV2 and TRBJ2-5, reads EPEVTQTPSHQVTQMGQEVILRCVPISNHLYFYWYRQILGQKVEFLVSFYNNEISEKSEIFDDQFSVERPDGSNFTLKIRSTKLEDSAMYFCASSGTRETQYFGPGTRLLVL.

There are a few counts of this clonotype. CDR3 amino acids: CASSEPSYNEQFF. CDR3 sequence (DNA): TGTGCCAGCAGCGAGCCCTCCTACAATGAGCAGTTCTTC. The chain recombines TRBV6-1 with TRBJ2-1; D is unresolved. V shed 6 bases and J shed 0 bases, with 6 bases lying between them. Germline V gene data show CDR1 as MNHNS and CDR2 as SASEGT. This CDR3 has 13 amino acids.

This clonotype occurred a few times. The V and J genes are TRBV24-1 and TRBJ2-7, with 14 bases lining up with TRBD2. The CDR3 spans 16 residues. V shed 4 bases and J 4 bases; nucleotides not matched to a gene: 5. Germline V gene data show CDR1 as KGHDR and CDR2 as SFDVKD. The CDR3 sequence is CATSDPGTSGGYEQYF. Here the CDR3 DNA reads TGTGCCACCAGTGACCCCGGGACTAGCGGGGGTTACGAGCAGTACTTC.

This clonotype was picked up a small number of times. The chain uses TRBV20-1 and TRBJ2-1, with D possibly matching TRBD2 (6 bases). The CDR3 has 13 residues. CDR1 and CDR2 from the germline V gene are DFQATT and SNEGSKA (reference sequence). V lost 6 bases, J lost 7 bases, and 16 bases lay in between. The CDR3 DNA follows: TGCAGTGCGGCCGGGACTCCCTTAAATGAGCAGTTCTTC. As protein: CSAAGTPLNEQFF.

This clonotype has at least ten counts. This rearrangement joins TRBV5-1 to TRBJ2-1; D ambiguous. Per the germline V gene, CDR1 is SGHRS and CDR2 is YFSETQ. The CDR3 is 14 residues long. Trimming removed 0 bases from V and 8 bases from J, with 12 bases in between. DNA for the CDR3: TGCGCCAGCAGCTTGGTTCGGCTAGGCCATGAGCAGTTCTTC. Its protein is CASSLVRLGHEQFF. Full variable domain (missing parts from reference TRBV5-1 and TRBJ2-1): KAGVTQTPRYLIKTRGQQVTLSCSPISGHRSVSWYQQTPGQGLQFLFEYFSETQRNKGNFPGRFSGRQFSNSRSEMNVSTLELGDSALYLCASSLVRLGHEQFFGPGTRLTVL.

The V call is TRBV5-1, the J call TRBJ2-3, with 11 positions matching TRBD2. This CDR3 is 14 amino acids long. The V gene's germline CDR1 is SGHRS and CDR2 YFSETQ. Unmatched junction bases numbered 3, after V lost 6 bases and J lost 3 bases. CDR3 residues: CASTSSGRTDTQYF. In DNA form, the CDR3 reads TGCGCCAGCACTTCTAGCGGGAGGACAGATACGCAGTATTTT.

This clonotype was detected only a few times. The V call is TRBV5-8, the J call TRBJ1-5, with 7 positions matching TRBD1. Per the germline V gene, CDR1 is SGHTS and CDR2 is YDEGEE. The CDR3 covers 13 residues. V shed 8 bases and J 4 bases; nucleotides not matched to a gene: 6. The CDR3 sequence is CASRDSLNQPQHF. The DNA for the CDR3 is TGTGCCAGTCGGGACAGCTTAAATCAGCCCCAGCATTTT.

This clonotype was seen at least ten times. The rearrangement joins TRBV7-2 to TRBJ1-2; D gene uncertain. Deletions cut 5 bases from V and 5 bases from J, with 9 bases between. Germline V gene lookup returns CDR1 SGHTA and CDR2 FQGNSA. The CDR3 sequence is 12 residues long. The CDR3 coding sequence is TGTGCCAGCAGCAACGACGGGTATGGCTACACCTTC. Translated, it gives CASSNDGYGYTF.

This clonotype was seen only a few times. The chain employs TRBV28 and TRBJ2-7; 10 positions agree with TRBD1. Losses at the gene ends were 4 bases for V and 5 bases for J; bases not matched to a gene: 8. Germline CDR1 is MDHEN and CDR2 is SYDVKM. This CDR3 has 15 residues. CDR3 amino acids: CASSSMGQGLDEQYF. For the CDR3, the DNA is TGTGCCAGCAGTTCCATGGGACAGGGGTTGGACGAGCAGTACTTC.

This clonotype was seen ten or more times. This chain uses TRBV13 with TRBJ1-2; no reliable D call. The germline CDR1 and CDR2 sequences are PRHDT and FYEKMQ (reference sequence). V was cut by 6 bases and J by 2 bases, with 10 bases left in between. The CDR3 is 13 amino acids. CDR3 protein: CASRFRRNYGYTF. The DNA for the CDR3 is TGTGCCAGCAGATTTAGGCGAAACTATGGCTACACCTTC.

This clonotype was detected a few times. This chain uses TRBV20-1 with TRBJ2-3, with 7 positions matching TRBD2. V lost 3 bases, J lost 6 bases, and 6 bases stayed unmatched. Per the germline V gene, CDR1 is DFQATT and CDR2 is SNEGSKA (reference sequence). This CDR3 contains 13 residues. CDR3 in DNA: TGCAGTGCTAGGGGCGGGAGCGATGATACGCAGTATTTT. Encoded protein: CSARGGSDDTQYF.

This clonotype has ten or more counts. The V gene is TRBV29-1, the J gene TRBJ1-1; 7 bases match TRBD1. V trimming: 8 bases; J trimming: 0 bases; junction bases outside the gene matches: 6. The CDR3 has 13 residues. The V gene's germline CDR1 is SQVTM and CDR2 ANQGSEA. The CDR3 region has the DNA TGCAGCATTACGGGACAGATGAACACTGAAGCTTTCTTT. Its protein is CSITGQMNTEAFF.

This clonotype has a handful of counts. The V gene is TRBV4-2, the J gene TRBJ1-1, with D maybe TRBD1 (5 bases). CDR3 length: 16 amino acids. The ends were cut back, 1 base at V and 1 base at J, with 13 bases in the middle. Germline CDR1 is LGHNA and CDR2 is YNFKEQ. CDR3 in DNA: TGTGCCAGCAGCCAAGTATCCGGGACGGGGAACACTGAAGCTTTCTTT. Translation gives CASSQVSGTGNTEAFF.

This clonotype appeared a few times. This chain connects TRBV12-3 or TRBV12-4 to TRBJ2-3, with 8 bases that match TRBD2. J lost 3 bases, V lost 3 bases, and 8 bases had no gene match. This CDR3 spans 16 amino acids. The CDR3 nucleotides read TGTGCCAGCAGTTTCAACTACGGGGGGGCGACAGATACGCAGTATTTT. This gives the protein CASSFNYGGATDTQYF.

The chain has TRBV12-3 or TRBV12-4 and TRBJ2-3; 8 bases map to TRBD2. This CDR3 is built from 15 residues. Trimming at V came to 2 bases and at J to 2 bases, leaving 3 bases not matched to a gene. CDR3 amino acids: CASSLSGGLTDTQYF. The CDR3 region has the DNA TGTGCCAGCAGTTTATCGGGAGGGCTCACAGATACGCAGTATTTT.

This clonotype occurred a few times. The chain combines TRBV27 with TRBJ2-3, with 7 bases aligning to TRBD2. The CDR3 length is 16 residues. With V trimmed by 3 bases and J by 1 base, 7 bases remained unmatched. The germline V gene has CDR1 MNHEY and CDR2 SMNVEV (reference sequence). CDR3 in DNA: TGTGCCAGCAGTTTCGGGACGGCGGGGGGCACAGATACGCAGTATTTT. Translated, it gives CASSFGTAGGTDTQYF.

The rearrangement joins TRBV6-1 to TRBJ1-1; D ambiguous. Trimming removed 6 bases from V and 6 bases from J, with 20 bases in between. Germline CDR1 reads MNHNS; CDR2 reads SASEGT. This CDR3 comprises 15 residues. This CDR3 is CASRTAGAGRSEAFF. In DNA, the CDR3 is TGTGCCAGCAGAACGGCGGGCGCGGGCCGCTCTGAAGCTTTCTTT.